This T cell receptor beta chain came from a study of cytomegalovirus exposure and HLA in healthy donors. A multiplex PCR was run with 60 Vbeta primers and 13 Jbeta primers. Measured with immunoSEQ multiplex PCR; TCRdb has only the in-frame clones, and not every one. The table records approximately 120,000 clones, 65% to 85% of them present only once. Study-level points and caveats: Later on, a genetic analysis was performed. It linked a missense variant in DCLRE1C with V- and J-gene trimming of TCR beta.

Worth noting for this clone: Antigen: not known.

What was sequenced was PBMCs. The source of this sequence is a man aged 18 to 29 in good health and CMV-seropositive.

Here the CDR3 reads CASSHTTGIDTGELFF. Here the CDR3 DNA reads TGCGCCAGCAGCCACACGACAGGGATTGACACCGGGGAGCTGTTTTTT. The rearrangement links TRBV4-3 to TRBJ2-2; TRBD1 aligns across 7 bases. This CDR3 spans 16 amino acids. Germline-derived CDR1 and CDR2 are LGHNA and YSLEER. V lost 3 bases and J lost 3; bases outside the gene matches: 7.